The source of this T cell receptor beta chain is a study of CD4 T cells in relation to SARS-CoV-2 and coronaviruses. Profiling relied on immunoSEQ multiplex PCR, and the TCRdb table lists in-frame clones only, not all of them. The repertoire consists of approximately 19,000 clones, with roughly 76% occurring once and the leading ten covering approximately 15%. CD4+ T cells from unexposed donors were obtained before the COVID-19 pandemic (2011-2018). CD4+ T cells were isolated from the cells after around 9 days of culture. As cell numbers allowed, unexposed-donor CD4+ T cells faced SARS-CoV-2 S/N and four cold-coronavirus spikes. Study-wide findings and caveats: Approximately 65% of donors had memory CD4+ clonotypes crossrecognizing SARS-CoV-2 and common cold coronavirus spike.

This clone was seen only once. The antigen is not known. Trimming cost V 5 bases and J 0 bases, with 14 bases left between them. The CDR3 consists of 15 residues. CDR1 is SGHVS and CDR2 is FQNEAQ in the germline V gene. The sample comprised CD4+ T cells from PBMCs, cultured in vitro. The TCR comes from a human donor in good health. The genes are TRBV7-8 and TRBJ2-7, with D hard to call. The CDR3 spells CASSRGGPSSYEQYF. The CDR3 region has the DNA TGTGCCAGCAGCCGCGGTGGGCCCAGCTCCTACGAGCAGTACTTC. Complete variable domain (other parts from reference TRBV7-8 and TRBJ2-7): GAGVSQSPRYKVAKRGQDVALRCDPISGHVSLFWYQQALGQGPEFLTYFQNEAQLDKSGLPSDRFFAERPEGSVSTLKIQRTQQEDSAVYLCASSRGGPSSYEQYFGPGTRLTVT.